This TCR beta chain is from a study of blood T cell repertoires in COVID-19 (dated by TCRdb to the early 2020s). Study-level background: Collaborator samples came from the United States, Italy and Spain and covered acute and convalescent phases of COVID-19. The prospective study material was composed of cDNA or gDNA derived from T cells, B-cell-depleted T cells, or PBMCs. Deeply sampled blood TCRbeta repertoires from subjects exposed to, actively infected with, or recovered from COVID-19 were included in the dataset. A freely available public database, intended as a resource for researchers studying the immune response to SARS-CoV-2, is where the repertoires were released. The samples were drawn from two sources: the first 160 participants of the ongoing ImmuneRACE study, and 1,254 subjects contributed by 6 global collaborators. Sample metadata almost always included a de-identified subject ID, COVID-19 status, age in years and sex. Where available, HLA class I and class II types were taken from metadata supplied by the sample provider and were not determined by assay-based typing. Findings and caveats that apply to the study as a whole: Clinical and demographic metadata were provided uncurated, with the amount varying by source and participant.

Trimming takes 5 bases from V and 11 bases from J, and the germline ends sit 12 bases apart. The cysteine opens and the phenylalanine closes a CDR3 of 12 amino acids. CDR3 DNA only is kept here, 36 bases in frame from base 1. Whole blood was collected in K2EDTA tubes by collaborating institutions according to the institutions' own protocols. For TCRbeta analysis, collaborators shipped samples as frozen whole blood, isolated PBMCs, or DNA extracted from either of those sample types. The immunoSEQ Assay, a bias-controlled multiplex PCR, was used to amplify TCRbeta CDR3 regions from genomic DNA. The authors' pipeline ran thus. The number of nucleated cells in each sample was estimated by amplification of reference gene primers within the assay. To quantify the absolute abundance of each unique TCRbeta CDR3 rearrangement, sequence reads were collapsed and filtered. For each sample, productive Simpson clonality was calculated by taking the square root of Simpson's diversity index across productive rearrangements. Drawn from immuneACCESS, this table holds only the in-frame rearrangements with V and J called that TCRdb kept. Clones are partly lost; checked studies trace under half to an unresolved V gene and leave the rest unexplained. Clone size and the V and J calls come from that table; the DNA yielded D and trimming. This sample is represented by around 65,000 clones; about 84% of them were singletons. The ten largest clones represent under 50% of the sample.

This clone was found a few times. Which antigen it targets is not known. No qualities accompany the bases; no much larger clone lies one base away. The source is a human donor in a cohort sampled during active COVID-19. This chain is built from TRBV12-3 or TRBV12-4 and TRBJ1-4; matching of 5 bases hints at TRBD1 as the D gene. Sequenced input: peripheral blood. The CDR3 reads CASSPRGSKLFF. The nucleotide sequence reads as follows: TGTGCCAGCAGTCCACGGGGGAGTAAACTGTTTTTT.